Sequencing of this T cell receptor (beta chain) was carried out in a study of response to subunit inactivated influenza vaccine. The length of the CDR3 is 16 residues. Trimming removed 3 bases from V and 0 bases from J, with 12 bases in between. From germline, CDR1 is SGHNT and CDR2 YYREEE (reference sequence). In TCRdb, the RT-PCR reads were re-called with MiXCR into one record per CDR3 protein. The sample lists over 400,000 distinct CDR3 sequences, 13% occurring once. This clonotype was seen more than once but under ten times. This rearrangement joins TRBV5-4 to TRBJ2-2; a weak D match, TRBD2 (6 bases). The sample was PBMCs from blood, taken roughly 6 weeks after vaccination. The origin of this receptor is a man aged 45-65 years who received an inactivated influenza vaccine. In DNA form, the CDR3 reads TGTGCCAGCAGCTCGATAGCGGTCTCGAACACCGGGGAGCTGTTTTTT. It specifies CASSSIAVSNTGELFF.